Listed below are T cell receptor beta chains from one sample, sequenced in a study of patients and donors after allogeneic stem cell transplantation. TCRdb re-called the RT-PCR reads with MiXCR, one entry per CDR3 protein. The top ten clones hold 5% to 7.5% of a sample with about a million distinct CDR3 sequences, roughly 18% of them seen once. Sequencing was done on a sample of blood, either unsorted or a sorted T cell fraction (not recorded which). Source of these receptors: a human donor who was either an allogeneic HSCT recipient or a stem cell or donor lymphocyte infusion donor (not recorded which). It is not recorded whose cells these are; they may come from a transplant donor. CDR3s include the opening cysteine and the closing phenylalanine or tryptophan. D genes are given only for firm matches. Not every row has a clone size; where given, it reads once, few, many or a size class.

few	NA	TRBV29-1	13	TRBJ2-7	TGCAGCGTTGGGCCCCGGAGCTCCTACGAGCAGTACTTC	CSVGPRSSYEQYF
NA	TRBD2	TRBV6-1	15	TRBJ2-2	TGTGCCAGCCACCTCCTAGCGGGGGCGACCGGGGAGCTGTTTTTT	CASHLLAGATGELFF
NA	TRBD1	TRBV4-3	15	TRBJ2-3	TGCGCCAGCAGCGACGGGACAGCTAGCACAGATACGCAGTATTTT	CASSDGTASTDTQYF
NA	NA	TRBV6-2/TRBV6-3	16	TRBJ2-5	TGTGCCAGCAGTTTTTTCGGGGACCACCCCCAAGAGACCCAGTACTTC	CASSFFGDHPQETQYF
many	NA	TRBV12-3/TRBV12-4	15	TRBJ1-3	TGTGCCAGCAGTTTAGTGGGGGCCTCTGGAAACACCATATATTTT	CASSLVGASGNTIYF
few	NA	TRBV25-1	14	TRBJ1-1	TGTGCCAGCAGTGATCTAGGCCTGAACACTGAAGCTTTCTTT	CASSDLGLNTEAFF
NA	NA	TRBV2	16	TRBJ2-3	TGTGCCAGCAGTGAACTCCGATCAGTTCGCACAGATACGCAGTATTTT	CASSELRSVRTDTQYF
few	NA	TRBV5-1	16	TRBJ1-1	TGCGCCAGCAGCCCAATGGTAGGGGGGCAGGGGACTGAAGCTTTCTTT	CASSPMVGGQGTEAFF
NA	TRBD1	TRBV6-4	15	TRBJ2-2	TGTGCCAGCCTGGGGCAGGGGGCTCGAGTCGGGGAGCTGTTTTTT	CASLGQGARVGELFF
few	TRBD1	TRBV5-1	14	TRBJ2-7	TGCGCCAGCTCCCCCGGGACAGGGGGATCCGAGCAGTACTTC	CASSPGTGGSEQYF
NA	NA	TRBV20-1	13	TRBJ1-2	TGCAGTGCTAGCCCCGGAGGGGGTAGTGGCTACACCTTC	CSASPGGGSGYTF
NA	TRBD2	TRBV6-2/TRBV6-3	17	TRBJ2-2	TGTGCCAGCAGTTACTCGCTTCTAGCGGGATTCACCGGGGAGCTGTTTTTT	CASSYSLLAGFTGELFF
few	NA	TRBV15	16	TRBJ2-7	TGTGCCACCAGCAGAGAGAGGAGAGTAGGCTACTACGAGCAGTACTTC	CATSRERRVGYYEQYF
NA	NA	TRBV2	15	TRBJ1-5	TGTGCCAGCAGTGCGGTCAGATATAGCAATCAGCCCCAGCATTTT	CASSAVRYSNQPQHF
many	NA	TRBV12-3/TRBV12-4	12	TRBJ1-1	TGTGCCAGCAGATTCGGTACTTTGGGGGCTTTCTTT	CASRFGTLGAFF
few	TRBD2	TRBV20-1	13	TRBJ2-3	TGCAGTGCGGCTAGCGGGGGGCCAAATACGCAGTATTTT	CSAASGGPNTQYF
NA	TRBD1	TRBV4-1	14	TRBJ1-1	TGCGCCAGCAGCCAGGCGGGACAGCGGGCTGGGGCTTTCTTT	CASSQAGQRAGAFF
NA	NA	TRBV5-5	17	TRBJ1-4	TGTGCCAGCAGCTTGGCCATATCCTTGTCTAGAAATGAAAAACTGTTTTTT	CASSLAISLSRNEKLFF
NA	TRBD1	TRBV7-9	15	TRBJ2-7	TGTGCCAGCAGCTCGGGACAGGGGAAGCCCTACGAGCAGTACTTC	CASSSGQGKPYEQYF
NA	TRBD2	TRBV27	17	TRBJ2-7	TGTGCCAGCAGTTTACGGGGGGGAGCAGGGCCCACCTACGAGCAGTACTTC	CASSLRGGAGPTYEQYF
NA	TRBD1	TRBV6-2/TRBV6-3	16	TRBJ2-7	TGTGCCAGCACGCACGACCCCGACAGGGGCTCCTACGAGCAGTACTTC	CASTHDPDRGSYEQYF
few	NA	TRBV6-5	18	TRBJ2-1	TGTGCCAGCAGTTACTCGAGGTTTGGCGAGAGCTCCTACAATGAGCAGTTCTTC	CASSYSRFGESSYNEQFF
NA	TRBD1	TRBV6-2/TRBV6-3	14	TRBJ1-1	TGTGCCAGTTTAGTCAGGGGGACGACCACTGAAGCTTTCTTT	CASLVRGTTTEAFF
NA	NA	TRBV5-1	13	TRBJ1-1	TGCGCCAGCCAAAAGGGGGTGAACACTGAAGCTTTCTTT	CASQKGVNTEAFF
NA	TRBD1	TRBV20-1	12	TRBJ2-5	TGCAGTGCCCCACGACAGGGGGAGACCCAGTACTTC	CSAPRQGETQYF
NA	NA	TRBV29-1	12	TRBJ2-3	TGCAGCGTTACAGCTAGCACAGATACGCAGTATTTT	CSVTASTDTQYF
once	TRBD1	TRBV7-9	16	TRBJ2-7	TGTGCCAGCAGCTTAGCGCAGGGGGCAACGGGCGTCGAGCAGTACTTC	CASSLAQGATGVEQYF
NA	TRBD1	TRBV20-1	14	TRBJ2-5	TGCAGTGCTTTAGTCCAGGGGGAACAAGAGACCCAGTACTTC	CSALVQGEQETQYF
many	NA	TRBV6-1	17	TRBJ2-3	TGTGCCAGCAGTGAAGCCGCCGGGGCGGGGATCACAGATACGCAGTATTTT	CASSEAAGAGITDTQYF
few	NA	TRBV3-1	11	TRBJ2-1	TGTGCCAGCAGCCGGGTCCAGGAGCAGTTCTTC	CASSRVQEQFF
few	NA	TRBV7-2	16	TRBJ1-4	TGTGCCAGCAGCTTAACGACGCTTTGGGGTGGGGAAAAACTGTTTTTT	CASSLTTLWGGEKLFF
NA	TRBD2	TRBV10-3	16	TRBJ2-3	TGTGCCATCAGTGCGTGGGGCGGGGGTGGCACAGATACGCAGTATTTT	CAISAWGGGGTDTQYF
many	NA	TRBV6-5	18	TRBJ2-2	TGTGCCAGCAGTTCCGGATTTGGGACTCCCGACTTGATCGGGGAGCTGTTTTTT	CASSSGFGTPDLIGELFF
NA	TRBD1	TRBV24-1	16	TRBJ2-5	TGTGCCACCAGGATGACAGGGGACAAGTACCAAGAGACCCAGTACTTC	CATRMTGDKYQETQYF
few	NA	TRBV6-1	12	TRBJ1-1	TGTGCCAGCAGTGAAGCCTCAGGCTATGCTTTCTTT	CASSEASGYAFF
few	NA	TRBV12-3/TRBV12-4	13	TRBJ1-5	TGTGCCAGCAGTCCAGGGCTCCGGCAGCCCCAGCATTTT	CASSPGLRQPQHF
few	NA	TRBV5-4	16	TRBJ2-3	TGTGCCAGCACCAACCGCGAGGCCCCAGGCACAGATACGCAGTATTTT	CASTNREAPGTDTQYF
NA	NA	TRBV6-5	18	TRBJ2-1	TGTGCCAGCAGTTACACATCCCTTGGGGGGAGCTCCTACAATGAGCAGTTCTTC	CASSYTSLGGSSYNEQFF
few	TRBD2	TRBV4-2	15	TRBJ2-7	TGTGCCAGCAGCCAAGATCTCCCTAGCGGGTACGAGCAGTACTTC	CASSQDLPSGYEQYF
few	NA	TRBV20-1	16	TRBJ2-4	TGCAGTGCTAGAGATCCAGGGCCAGGGGCCAAAAACATTCAGTACTTC	CSARDPGPGAKNIQYF
few	TRBD2	TRBV4-3	12	TRBJ2-1	TGCGCCAGCAGCCAGGGATGGGGGGGACTGTTCTTC	CASSQGWGGLFF
few	NA	TRBV28	16	TRBJ2-7	TGTGCCAGCAGCTTAAGTCGACAGTTCCCGACCTACGAGCAGTACTTC	CASSLSRQFPTYEQYF
NA	NA	TRBV12-3/TRBV12-4	14	TRBJ1-2	TGTGCCAGCAGTTTCAAGAGGGGCGGCTATGGCTACACCTTC	CASSFKRGGYGYTF
NA	TRBD1	TRBV9	14	TRBJ2-5	TGTGCCAGCAGCGCAACAGGGGGTCGGGAGACCCAGTACTTC	CASSATGGRETQYF
NA	TRBD2	TRBV5-1	16	TRBJ2-1	TGCGCCAGCAGCTTGGAATTAAGCGGGGGATACAATGAGCAGTTCTTC	CASSLELSGGYNEQFF
few	TRBD2	TRBV7-2	16	TRBJ2-3	TGTGCCAGCAGCCAACCGGGACTATCAAGCACAGATACGCAGTATTTT	CASSQPGLSSTDTQYF
NA	NA	TRBV7-2	15	TRBJ1-2	TGTGCCAGCAGCTTAGGAGGACAGCTTCCCTATGGCTACACCTTC	CASSLGGQLPYGYTF
many	NA	TRBV25-1	11	TRBJ1-6	TGTGCCAGCAGTGAATCAGGACCCCTCCACTTT	CASSESGPLHF
few	NA	TRBV20-1	14	TRBJ2-1	TGCAGTGCTATCGGGGTCTTAGGGGGGAATGAGCAGTTCTTC	CSAIGVLGGNEQFF
many	TRBD1	TRBV12-3/TRBV12-4	15	TRBJ2-1	TGTGCCAGCAGGTCAACCGGGACAGGGGGGCATGAGCAGTTCTTC	CASRSTGTGGHEQFF
few	TRBD1	TRBV20-1	13	TRBJ2-1	TGCAGTGCTTTCGGGGCAGGGGGCAATGAGCAGTTCTTC	CSAFGAGGNEQFF
few	TRBD2	TRBV12-3/TRBV12-4	15	TRBJ2-5	TGTGCCACCCCGGGGGGGGGACTAGTTGAGGAGACCCAGTACTTC	CATPGGGLVEETQYF
NA	NA	TRBV12-3/TRBV12-4	13	TRBJ2-4	TGTGCCAGCAGACTTACAGATAAAAACATTCAGTACTTC	CASRLTDKNIQYF
NA	TRBD1	TRBV4-1	15	TRBJ2-7	TGCGCCAGCAGCAACGCCGGGACAGGGGACTACGAGCAGTACTTC	CASSNAGTGDYEQYF
many	TRBD1	TRBV12-3/TRBV12-4	15	TRBJ1-4	TGTGCCAGCAGTTACAGACAGGGGTCTAATGAAAAACTGTTTTTT	CASSYRQGSNEKLFF
many	TRBD1	TRBV12-3/TRBV12-4	14	TRBJ1-4	TGTGCCAGCAGTTTGGCAGGGGGCTCCGAAAAACTGTTTTTT	CASSLAGGSEKLFF
NA	NA	TRBV4-2	11	TRBJ2-1	TGTGCCAGCAGCCGAGCAGAAGAGCAGTTCTTC	CASSRAEEQFF